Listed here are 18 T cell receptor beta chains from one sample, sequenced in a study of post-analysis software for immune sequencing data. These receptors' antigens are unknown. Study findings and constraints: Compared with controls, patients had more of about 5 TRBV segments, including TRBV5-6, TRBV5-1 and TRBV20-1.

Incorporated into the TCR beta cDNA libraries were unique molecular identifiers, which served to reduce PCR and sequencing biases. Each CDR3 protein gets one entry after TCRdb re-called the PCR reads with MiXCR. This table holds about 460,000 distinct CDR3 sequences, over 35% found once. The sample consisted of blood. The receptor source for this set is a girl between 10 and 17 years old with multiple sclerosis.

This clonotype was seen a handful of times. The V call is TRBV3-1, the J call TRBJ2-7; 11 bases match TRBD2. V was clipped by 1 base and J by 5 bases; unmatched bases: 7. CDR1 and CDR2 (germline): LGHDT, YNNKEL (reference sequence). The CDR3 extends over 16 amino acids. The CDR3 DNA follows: TGTGCCAGCAGCCAAGTGGTGTCTAGCGGGAGGAACGAGCAGTACTTC. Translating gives CASSQVVSSGRNEQYF.

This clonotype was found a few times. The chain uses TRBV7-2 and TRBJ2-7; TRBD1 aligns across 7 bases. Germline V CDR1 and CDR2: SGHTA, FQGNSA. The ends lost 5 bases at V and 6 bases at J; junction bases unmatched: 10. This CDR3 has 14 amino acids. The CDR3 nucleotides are TGTGCCAGCAGCCTCTTAAGACAGGGTGGCGAGCAGTACTTC. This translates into CASSLLRQGGEQYF.

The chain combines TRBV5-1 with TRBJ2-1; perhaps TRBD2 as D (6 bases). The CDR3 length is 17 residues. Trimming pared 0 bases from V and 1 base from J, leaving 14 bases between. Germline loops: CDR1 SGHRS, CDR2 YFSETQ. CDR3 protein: CASSLGVWEVSYNEQFF. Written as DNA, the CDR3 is TGCGCCAGCAGCTTGGGGGTGTGGGAGGTGTCCTACAATGAGCAGTTCTTC.

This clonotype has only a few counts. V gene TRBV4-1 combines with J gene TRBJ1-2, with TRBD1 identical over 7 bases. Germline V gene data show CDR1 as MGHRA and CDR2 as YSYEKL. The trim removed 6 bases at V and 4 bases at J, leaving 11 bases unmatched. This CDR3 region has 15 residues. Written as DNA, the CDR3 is TGCGCCAGCAGTCTCGCGGACAGGTTTGGCTATGGCTACACCTTC. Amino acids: CASSLADRFGYGYTF.

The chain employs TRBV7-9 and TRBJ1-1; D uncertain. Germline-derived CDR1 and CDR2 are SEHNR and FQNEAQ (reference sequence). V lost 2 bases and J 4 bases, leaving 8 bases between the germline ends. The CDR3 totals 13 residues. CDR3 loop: CASSLRAGTEAFF. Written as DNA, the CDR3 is TGTGCCAGCAGCTTACGGGCCGGCACTGAAGCTTTCTTT.

CDR3 loop: CASSLGIDFYEQYF. DNA of the CDR3: TGTGCCAGCAGTTTAGGTATCGACTTCTACGAGCAGTACTTC. The chain uses TRBV12-3 or TRBV12-4 and TRBJ2-7; D ambiguous. Trimming stripped 1 base from V and 3 bases from J, with 10 bases between. The CDR3 extends over 14 amino acids.

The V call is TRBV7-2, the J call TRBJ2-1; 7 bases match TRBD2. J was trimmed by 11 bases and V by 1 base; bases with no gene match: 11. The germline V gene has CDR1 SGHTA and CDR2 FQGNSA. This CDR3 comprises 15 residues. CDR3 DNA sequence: TGTGCCAGCAGCTTAGGCCTAGCGGTTACAATGAAGCAGTTCTTC. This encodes CASSLGLAVTMKQFF. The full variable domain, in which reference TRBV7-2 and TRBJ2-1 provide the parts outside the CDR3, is GAGVSQSPSNKVTEKGKDVELRCDPISGHTALYWYRQSLGQGLEFLIYFQGNSAPDKSGLPSDRFSAERTGGSVSTLTIQRTQQEDSAVYLCASSLGLAVTMKQFFGPGTRLTVL.

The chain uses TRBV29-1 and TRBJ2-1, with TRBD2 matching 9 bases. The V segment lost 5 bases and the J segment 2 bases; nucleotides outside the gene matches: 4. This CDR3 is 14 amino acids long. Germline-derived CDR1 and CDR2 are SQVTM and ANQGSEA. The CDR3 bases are TGCAGCGTTTCTAGCGGGACCGCCTACAATGAGCAGTTCTTC. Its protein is CSVSSGTAYNEQFF.

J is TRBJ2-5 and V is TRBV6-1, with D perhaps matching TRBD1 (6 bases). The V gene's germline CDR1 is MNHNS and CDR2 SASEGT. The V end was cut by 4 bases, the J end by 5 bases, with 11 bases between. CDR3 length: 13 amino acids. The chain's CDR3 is CASSVTGTETQYF. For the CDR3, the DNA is TGTGCCAGCAGTGTCACAGGGACGGAGACCCAGTACTTC.

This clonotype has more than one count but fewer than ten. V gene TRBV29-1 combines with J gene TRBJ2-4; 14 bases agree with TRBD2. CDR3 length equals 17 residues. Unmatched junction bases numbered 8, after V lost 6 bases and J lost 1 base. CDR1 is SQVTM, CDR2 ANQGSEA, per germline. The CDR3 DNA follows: TGCAGCGTGAAGGGACTAGCGGGAGAGGAGGCCAAAAACATTCAGTACTTC. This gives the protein CSVKGLAGEEAKNIQYF.

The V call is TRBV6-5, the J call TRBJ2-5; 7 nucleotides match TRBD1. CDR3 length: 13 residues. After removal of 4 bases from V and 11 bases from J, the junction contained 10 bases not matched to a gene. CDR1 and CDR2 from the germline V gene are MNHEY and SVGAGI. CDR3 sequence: CASSSGTAGRQYF. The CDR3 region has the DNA TGTGCCAGCAGTTCCGGGACAGCTGGACGTCAGTACTTC.

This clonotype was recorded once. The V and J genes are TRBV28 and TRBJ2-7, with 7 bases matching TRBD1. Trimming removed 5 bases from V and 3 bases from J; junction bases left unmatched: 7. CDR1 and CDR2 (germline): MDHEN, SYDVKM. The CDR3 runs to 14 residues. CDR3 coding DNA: TGTGCCAGCAGTCAAGGACAGGCACACTACGAGCAGTACTTC. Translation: CASSQGQAHYEQYF.

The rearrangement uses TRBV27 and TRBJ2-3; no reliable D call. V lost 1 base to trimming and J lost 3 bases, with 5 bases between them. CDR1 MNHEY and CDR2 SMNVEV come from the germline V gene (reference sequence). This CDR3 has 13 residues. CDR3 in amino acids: CASSLWRTDTQYF. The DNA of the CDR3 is TGTGCCAGCAGTTTATGGCGGACAGATACGCAGTATTTT.

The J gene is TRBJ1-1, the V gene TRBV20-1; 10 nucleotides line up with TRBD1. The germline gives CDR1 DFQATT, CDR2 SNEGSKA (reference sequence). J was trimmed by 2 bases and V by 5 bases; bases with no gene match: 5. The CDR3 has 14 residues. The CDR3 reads CSAPRQGANTEAFF. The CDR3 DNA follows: TGCAGTGCTCCCAGACAGGGGGCAAACACTGAAGCTTTCTTT.

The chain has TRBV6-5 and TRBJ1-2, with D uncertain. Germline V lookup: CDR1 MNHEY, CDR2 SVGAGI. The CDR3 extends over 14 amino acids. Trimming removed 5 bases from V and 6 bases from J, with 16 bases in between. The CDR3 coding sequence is TGTGCCAGCAGTAACCCCGGGCCTGCGCATGGCTACACCTTC. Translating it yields CASSNPGPAHGYTF.

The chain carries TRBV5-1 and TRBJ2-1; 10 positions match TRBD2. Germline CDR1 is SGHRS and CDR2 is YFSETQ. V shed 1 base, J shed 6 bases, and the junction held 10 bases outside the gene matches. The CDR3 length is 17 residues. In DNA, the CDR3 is TGCGCCAGCAGCTTGTTGGCTAGCGGGAGAGAGGCCAATGAGCAGTTCTTC. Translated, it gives CASSLLASGREANEQFF. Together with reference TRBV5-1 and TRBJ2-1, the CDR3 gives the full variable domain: KAGVTQTPRYLIKTRGQQVTLSCSPISGHRSVSWYQQTPGQGLQFLFEYFSETQRNKGNFPGRFSGRQFSNSRSEMNVSTLELGDSALYLCASSLLASGREANEQFFGPGTRLTVL.

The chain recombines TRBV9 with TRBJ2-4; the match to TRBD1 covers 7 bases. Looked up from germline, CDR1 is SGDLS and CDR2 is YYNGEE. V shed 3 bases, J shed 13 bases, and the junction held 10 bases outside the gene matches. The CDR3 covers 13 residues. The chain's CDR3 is CASSGGQLGEQYF. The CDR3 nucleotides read TGTGCCAGCAGCGGGGGACAGTTGGGGGAGCAGTACTTC.

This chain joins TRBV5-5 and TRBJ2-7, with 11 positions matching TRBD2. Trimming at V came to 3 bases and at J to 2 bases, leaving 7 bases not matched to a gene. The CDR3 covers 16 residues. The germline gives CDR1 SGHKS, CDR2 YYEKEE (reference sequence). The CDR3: CASSSAGLADPYEQYF. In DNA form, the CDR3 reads TGTGCCAGCAGCTCCGCGGGACTAGCGGACCCCTACGAGCAGTACTTC.